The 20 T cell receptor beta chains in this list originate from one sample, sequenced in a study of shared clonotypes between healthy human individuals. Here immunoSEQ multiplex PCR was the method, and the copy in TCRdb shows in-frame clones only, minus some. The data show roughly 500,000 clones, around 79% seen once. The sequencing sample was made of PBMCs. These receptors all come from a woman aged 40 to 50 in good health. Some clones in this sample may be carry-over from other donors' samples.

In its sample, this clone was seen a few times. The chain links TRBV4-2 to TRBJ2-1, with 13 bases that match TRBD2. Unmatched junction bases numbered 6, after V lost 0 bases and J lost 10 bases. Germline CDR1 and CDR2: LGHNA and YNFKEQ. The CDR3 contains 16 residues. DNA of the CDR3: TGTGCCAGCAGCCAAGATTCACTAGCGGGAGGGCGCGAGCAGTTCTTC. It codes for CASSQDSLAGGREQFF.

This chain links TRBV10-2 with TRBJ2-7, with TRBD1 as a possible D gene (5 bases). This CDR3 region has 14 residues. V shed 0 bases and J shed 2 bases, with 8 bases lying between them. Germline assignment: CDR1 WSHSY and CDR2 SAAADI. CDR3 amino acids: CASSESGVAYEQYF. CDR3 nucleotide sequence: TGCGCCAGCAGTGAGTCAGGGGTAGCCTACGAGCAGTACTTC.

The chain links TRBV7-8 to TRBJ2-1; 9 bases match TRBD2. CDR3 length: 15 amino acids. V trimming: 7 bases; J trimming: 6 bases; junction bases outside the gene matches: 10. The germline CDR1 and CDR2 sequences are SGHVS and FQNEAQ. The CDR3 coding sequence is TGTGCCAGCACCCTTAGCGGGAGCAAAGGCAATGAGCAGTTCTTC. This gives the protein CASTLSGSKGNEQFF.

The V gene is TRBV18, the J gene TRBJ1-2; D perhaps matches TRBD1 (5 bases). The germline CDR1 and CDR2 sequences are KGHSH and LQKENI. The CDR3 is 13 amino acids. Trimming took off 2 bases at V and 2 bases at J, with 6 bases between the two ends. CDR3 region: CASSPAGNYGYTF. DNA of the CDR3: TGTGCCAGCTCACCAGCAGGGAACTATGGCTACACCTTC.

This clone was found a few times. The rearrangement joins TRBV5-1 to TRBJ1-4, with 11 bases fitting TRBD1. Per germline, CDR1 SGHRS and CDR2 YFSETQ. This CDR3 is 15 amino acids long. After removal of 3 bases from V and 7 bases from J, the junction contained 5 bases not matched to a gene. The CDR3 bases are TGCGCCAGCAGCTCAGCCGGGACAGGGGGTGAAAAACTGTTTTTT. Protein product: CASSSAGTGGEKLFF.

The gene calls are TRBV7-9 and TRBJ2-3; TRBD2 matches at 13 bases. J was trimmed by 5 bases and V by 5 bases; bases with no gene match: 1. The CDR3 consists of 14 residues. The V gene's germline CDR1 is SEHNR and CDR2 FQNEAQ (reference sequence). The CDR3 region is CASSGLAGVDTQYF. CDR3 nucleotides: TGTGCCAGCAGCGGACTAGCGGGAGTAGATACGCAGTATTTT.

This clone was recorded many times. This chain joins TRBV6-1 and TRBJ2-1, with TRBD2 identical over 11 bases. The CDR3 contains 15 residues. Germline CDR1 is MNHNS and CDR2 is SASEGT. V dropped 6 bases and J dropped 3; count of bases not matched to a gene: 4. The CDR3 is CASSQLAGDYNEQFF. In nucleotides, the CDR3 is TGTGCCAGCAGCCAACTAGCGGGAGACTACAATGAGCAGTTCTTC.

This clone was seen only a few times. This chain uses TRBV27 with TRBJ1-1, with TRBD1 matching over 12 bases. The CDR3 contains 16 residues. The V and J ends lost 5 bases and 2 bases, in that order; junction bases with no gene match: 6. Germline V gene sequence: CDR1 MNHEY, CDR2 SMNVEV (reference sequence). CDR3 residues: CASSPGQGARNTEAFF. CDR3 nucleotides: TGTGCCAGCAGTCCGGGACAGGGGGCGCGAAACACTGAAGCTTTCTTT.

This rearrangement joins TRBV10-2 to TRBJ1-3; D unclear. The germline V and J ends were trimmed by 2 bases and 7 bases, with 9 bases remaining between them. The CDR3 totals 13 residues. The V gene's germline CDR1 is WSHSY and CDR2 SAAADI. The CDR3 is CASSEERSNTIYF. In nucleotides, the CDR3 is TGCGCCAGCAGTGAGGAACGGTCCAACACCATATATTTT.

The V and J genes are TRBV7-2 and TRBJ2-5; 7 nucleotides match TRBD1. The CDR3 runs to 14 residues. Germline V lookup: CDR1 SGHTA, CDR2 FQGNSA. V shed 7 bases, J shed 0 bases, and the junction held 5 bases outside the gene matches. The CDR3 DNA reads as TGTGCCAGCAAAGAGGACAGGTACCAAGAGACCCAGTACTTC. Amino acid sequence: CASKEDRYQETQYF.

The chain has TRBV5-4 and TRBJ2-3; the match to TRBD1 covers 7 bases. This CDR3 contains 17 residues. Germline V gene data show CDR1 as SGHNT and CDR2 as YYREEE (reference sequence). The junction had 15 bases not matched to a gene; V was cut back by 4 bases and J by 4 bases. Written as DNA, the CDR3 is TGTGCCAGCAGCCCCGGGGTTCCCCGGGACAGAGCAGATACGCAGTATTTT. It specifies CASSPGVPRDRADTQYF.

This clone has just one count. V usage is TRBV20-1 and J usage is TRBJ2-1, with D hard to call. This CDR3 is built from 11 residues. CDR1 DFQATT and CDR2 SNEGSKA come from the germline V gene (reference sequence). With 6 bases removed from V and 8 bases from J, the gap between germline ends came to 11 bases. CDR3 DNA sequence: TGCAGTGCCCCCTTCGGGCATGAGCAGTTCTTC. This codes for CSAPFGHEQFF.

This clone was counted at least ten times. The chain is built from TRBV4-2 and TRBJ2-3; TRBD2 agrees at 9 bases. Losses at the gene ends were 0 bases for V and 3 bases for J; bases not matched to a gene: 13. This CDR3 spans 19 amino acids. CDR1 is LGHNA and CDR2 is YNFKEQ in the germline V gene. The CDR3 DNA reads TGTGCCAGCAGCCAAGATACGACACTGACTAGCGGAAGAACAGATACGCAGTATTTT. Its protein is CASSQDTTLTSGRTDTQYF.

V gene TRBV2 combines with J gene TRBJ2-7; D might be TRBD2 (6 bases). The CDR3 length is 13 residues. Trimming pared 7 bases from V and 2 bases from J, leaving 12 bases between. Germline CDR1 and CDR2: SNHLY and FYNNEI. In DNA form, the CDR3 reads TGTGCCAGCAATGGGGACTCCCCCTACGAGCAGTACTTC. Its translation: CASNGDSPYEQYF.

The CDR3 reads CSVEEGPMTWGQFF. CDR3 bases: TGCAGCGTTGAAGAGGGACCGATGACGTGGGGGCAGTTCTTC. The rearrangement joins TRBV29-1 to TRBJ2-1; perhaps D is TRBD1 or TRBD2 (5 bases each). Germline V gives CDR1 SQVTM, CDR2 ANQGSEA. The CDR3 sequence is 14 residues long. Trimming cost V 0 bases and J 12 bases, with 18 bases left between them.

The CDR3 sequence: CASSEQSDYQPQHF. CDR3 coding DNA: TGCGCCAGCAGCGAACAGAGTGACTATCAGCCCCAGCATTTT. V and J are TRBV4-1 and TRBJ1-5; D is ambiguous. Trimming shortened V by 5 bases and J by 5 bases, and 13 bases separated the two germline ends. Germline V gene sequence: CDR1 MGHRA, CDR2 YSYEKL. The CDR3 length is 14 residues.

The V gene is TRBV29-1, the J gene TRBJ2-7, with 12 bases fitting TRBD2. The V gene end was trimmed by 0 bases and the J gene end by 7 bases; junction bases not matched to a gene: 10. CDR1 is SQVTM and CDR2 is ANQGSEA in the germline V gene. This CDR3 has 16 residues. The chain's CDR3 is CSVEDSLAGGLREQYF. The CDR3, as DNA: TGCAGCGTTGAAGATTCGCTAGCGGGAGGGCTGAGAGAGCAGTACTTC.

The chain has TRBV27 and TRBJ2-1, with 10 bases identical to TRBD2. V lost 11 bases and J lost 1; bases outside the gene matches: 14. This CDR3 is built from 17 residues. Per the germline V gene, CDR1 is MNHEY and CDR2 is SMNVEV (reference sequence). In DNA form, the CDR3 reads TGTGCCGCGACGACACCCGGGACTAGCGTATCCTACAATGAGCAGTTCTTC. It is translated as CAATTPGTSVSYNEQFF.

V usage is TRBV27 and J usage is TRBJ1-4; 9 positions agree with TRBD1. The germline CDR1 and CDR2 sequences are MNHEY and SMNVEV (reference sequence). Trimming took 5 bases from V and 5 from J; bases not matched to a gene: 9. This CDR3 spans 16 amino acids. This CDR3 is CASSPGTGRGNEKLFF. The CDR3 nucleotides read TGTGCCAGCAGTCCTGGGACAGGGCGAGGCAATGAAAAACTGTTTTTT.

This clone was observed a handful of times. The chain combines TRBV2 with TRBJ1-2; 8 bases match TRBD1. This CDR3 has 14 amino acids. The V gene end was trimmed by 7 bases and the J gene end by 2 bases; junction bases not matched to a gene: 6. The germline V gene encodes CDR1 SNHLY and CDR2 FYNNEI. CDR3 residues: CASTQTGVNYGYTF. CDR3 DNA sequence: TGTGCCAGCACTCAGACAGGGGTAAACTATGGCTACACCTTC.